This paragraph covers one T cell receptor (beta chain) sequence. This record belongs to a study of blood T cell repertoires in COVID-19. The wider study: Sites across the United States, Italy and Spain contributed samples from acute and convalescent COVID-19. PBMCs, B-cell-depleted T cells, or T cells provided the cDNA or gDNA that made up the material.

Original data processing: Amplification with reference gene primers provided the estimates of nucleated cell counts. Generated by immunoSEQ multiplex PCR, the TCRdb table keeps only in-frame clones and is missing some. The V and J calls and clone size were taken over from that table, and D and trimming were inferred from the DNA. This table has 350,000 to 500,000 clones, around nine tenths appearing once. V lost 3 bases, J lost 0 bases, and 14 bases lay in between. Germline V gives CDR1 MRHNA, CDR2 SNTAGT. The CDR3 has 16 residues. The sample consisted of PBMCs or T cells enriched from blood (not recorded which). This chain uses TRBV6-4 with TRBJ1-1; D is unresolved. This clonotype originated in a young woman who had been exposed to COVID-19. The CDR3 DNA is TGTGCCAGCAGTGATCGGTTTAGTGTCGTGAACACTGAAGCTTTCTTT. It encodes CASSDRFSVVNTEAFF.